The 10 T cell receptor beta chains below all came from one sample that was sequenced in a study of blood T cells in healthy people across ages. A second PCR of roughly 7 to 11 cycles used a sample-barcoded 5' primer and a J-beta primer mix. TCRdb used MiXCR to reprocess the 5' RACE reads, holding one entry per CDR3 protein. The sample holds about 1.5 million distinct CDR3 sequences, approximately 43% seen once. Material for sequencing was blood. These receptors all stem from a woman between 18 and 30 years old in good health.

V usage is TRBV20-1 and J usage is TRBJ1-5, with a weak D call TRBD1 (5 bases). Trimming left V 4 bases short and J 0 bases short, with 10 bases between. In germline, CDR1 is DFQATT, CDR2 SNEGSKA (reference sequence). The CDR3 length is 14 residues. CDR3 sequence (DNA): TGCAGTGCTAAGGGGCCCCTTAGCAATCAGCCCCAGCATTTT. Translating it yields CSAKGPLSNQPQHF.

This clonotype was observed a handful of times. DNA of the CDR3: TGTGCCAGCAGAGACGGGCCGGCTGCTTATAATGAGCAGTTCTTC. Amino acid sequence: CASRDGPAAYNEQFF. The chain joins TRBV6-6 to TRBJ2-1, with D unresolved. Germline V gene lookup returns CDR1 MNHNY and CDR2 SVGAGI (reference sequence). V was cut by 6 bases and J by 7 bases, with 19 bases left in between. The CDR3 loop spans 15 amino acids.

This chain connects TRBV9 to TRBJ1-1; possible D gene TRBD1, 5 bases. This CDR3 spans 15 amino acids. Trimming took 0 bases from V and 0 from J, leaving 9 bases between them. Germline CDR1 and CDR2: SGDLS and YYNGEE. As DNA, the CDR3 is TGTGCCAGCAGCGTAGTCCGGGGGGTGAACACTGAAGCTTTCTTT. It yields the protein CASSVVRGVNTEAFF. Based on the CDR3 plus reference TRBV9 and TRBJ1-1, the full variable domain is DSGVTQTPKHLITATGQRVTLRCSPRSGDLSVYWYQQSLDQGLQFLIQYYNGEERAKGNILERFSAQQFPDLHSELNLSSLELGDSALYFCASSVVRGVNTEAFFGQGTRLTVV.

This clonotype was seen a few times. V gene TRBV6-5 combines with J gene TRBJ2-7; 8 nucleotides agree with TRBD1. This CDR3 has 15 amino acids. Germline V gives CDR1 MNHEY, CDR2 SVGAGI. Losses at the gene ends were 6 bases for V and 1 base for J; bases not matched to a gene: 8. CDR3 DNA sequence: TGTGCCAGCAGGATTGAACAGGGGGAATCCTACGAGCAGTACTTC. Translated, it gives CASRIEQGESYEQYF.

The chain recombines TRBV19 with TRBJ2-1, with TRBD1 matching over 8 bases. Germline assignment: CDR1 LNHDA and CDR2 SQIVND (reference sequence). J lost 13 bases, V lost 4 bases, and 15 bases had no gene match. The CDR3 sequence is 15 residues long. CDR3 loop: CASSNERTGSETQFF. CDR3 coding DNA: TGTGCCAGTAGTAACGAACGGACAGGGAGCGAGACCCAGTTCTTC.

The chain uses TRBV12-5 and TRBJ1-4; no clear D gene. The CDR3 is 13 amino acids. Trimming took 7 bases from V and 7 from J, leaving 13 bases between them. Germline CDR1 reads LGHNT; CDR2 reads FRNRAP. The CDR3 DNA sequence: TGTGCTAGTGTTTCGTCCGACACTGAAAAACTGTTTTTT. It translates to CASVSSDTEKLFF. Complete variable domain (other parts from reference TRBV12-5 and TRBJ1-4): DARVTQTPRHKVTEMGQEVTMRCQPILGHNTVFWYRQTMMQGLELLAYFRNRAPLDDSGMPKDRFSAEMPDATLATLKIQPSEPRDSAVYFCASVSSDTEKLFFGSGTQLSVL.

This clonotype was detected only a few times. The genes are TRBV20-1 and TRBJ2-5; tentatively, D is TRBD1 or TRBD2 (5 bases each). There are 12 residues in the CDR3. Germline assignment: CDR1 DFQATT and CDR2 SNEGSKA (reference sequence). V shed 6 bases and J shed 4 bases, with 12 bases lying between them. DNA for the CDR3: TGCAGTGCGAGGGGTCTGGGAGAGACCCAGTACTTC. Translated, it gives CSARGLGETQYF.

Turning to this clonotype: One end of the junction fails to match germline, which may point to a read error. V gene TRBV20-1 combines with J gene TRBJ1-6; D might be TRBD1 (5 bases). CDR3 size: 13 residues. Germline CDR1 reads DFQATT; CDR2 reads SNEGSKA (reference sequence). The CDR3 protein is CSASGDRNSPPHF. The CDR3 DNA is TGCAGTGCTAGTGGAGACAGAAATTCACCCCCCCACTTT.

The V and J genes are TRBV7-2 and TRBJ1-2, with D perhaps TRBD1 (5 bases). V lost 5 bases to trimming and J lost 8 bases, with 15 bases between them. The CDR3 is 13 residues long. The germline gives CDR1 SGHTA, CDR2 FQGNSA. The CDR3, as DNA: TGTGCCAGCAGCGGAGGGGTCGGGGCAGGCTACACCTTC. As protein: CASSGGVGAGYTF.

The sample holds a few counts of this clonotype. This chain joins TRBV6-1 and TRBJ2-3, with 12 bases matching TRBD2. Germline trimming cut 5 bases from V and 0 bases from J; bases unmatched to any gene: 12. This CDR3 is 19 amino acids long. Germline V gene sequence: CDR1 MNHNS, CDR2 SASEGT. This chain's CDR3 is CASSPHLAGGTTSTDTQYF. The CDR3 DNA sequence: TGTGCCAGCAGTCCACACCTAGCGGGGGGGACTACTAGCACAGATACGCAGTATTTT.